This T cell receptor delta chain was found in a study of DNA immune sequencing with unique molecular identifiers (TCRdb year 2020). Regarding the complete study: gammadelta T cells were enriched from buffy coats using immunomagnetic cell separation, and their genomic DNA was sequenced. gammadelta T cells were enriched from PBMC of 10 healthy individuals by fluorescence-activated cell sorting. To compare enriched with non-enriched material, 85 to 100 ng of enriched gammadelta T-cell DNA and 1 ug of non-enriched PBMC DNA were sequenced. An ultrasensitive DNA-based TRD repertoire sequencing method using PCR-introduced unique molecular identifiers was developed and validated in the study. Healthy individuals were used as donors, and sorted peripheral blood gammadelta T cells were profiled from some ten of these donors. Validation of the sequencing method was done both on synthetic reference molecules and on blood samples taken from healthy individuals. Findings and caveats that apply to the study as a whole: Among clonotypes in healthy donors, TRDV2 paired with TRDJ1 was identified as the most common TRD rearrangement. TRD repertoire diversity varied between healthy donors, with several donors highly oligoclonal where top 5 clonotypes exceeded half of productive molecules. The primer-based approach is unable to detect novel TRD sequences that the primers do not target.

Receptor libraries were prepared by multiplex PCR. Genomic DNA was amplified with a 32-plex assay using primers for all 8 TRDV and 4 TRDJ genes covering the CDR3. A 12-nucleotide UMI was added during roughly 3 barcoding PCR cycles, followed by a second PCR with Illumina adapter primers. AMPure XP beads were used to purify the libraries, and library quality was checked on a Fragment Analyzer using the HS NGS Fragment kit. The sequencing was run with an Illumina MiniSeq mid-output kit, including around 20% PhiX, and 150 cycles of paired-end reads. The original pipeline was this. Reads were processed with MIGEC version 1.2.9 to group reads by UMI and build error-corrected consensus sequences. Modified VDJtools version 1.2.1 scripts and the tcR R package were used for post-processing. For TCRdb, the public reads were processed anew by CATT, and duplicate DNA sequences were folded into one row. Clone size and V and J calls follow TCRdb, not the original study. In all, the sample holds 2,500 to 3,000 delta-chain clones, and over 12% of those were seen once. The top ten constitute 20% to 25% of the sample.

Clipping removes 4 bases from V and 0 bases from J, with 11 as the unmatched junction base count. Including cysteine and phenylalanine, the CDR3 has 19 amino acids. Solely the CDR3 DNA is kept, with 57 bases framed from the first base. The germline V gene supplies CDR1 GEAIGNYY and CDR2 EKD. By how much of the sample it makes up, this clone is large (0.1 to 1%). The clone's antigen remains unknown. Base quality data are lacking; no much larger clone is found one base away. The chain was built from TRDV2 and TRDJ3; 7 nucleotides in the junction match TRDD3. The origin of this receptor is a human donor in good health. Sequencing input: gamma-delta T cells from PBMCs. The nucleotide sequence is TGTGCCTGTGATTCCGCTGGGGGCACTCGCTCCTGGGACACCCGACAGATGTTTTTC. Its product reads: CACDSAGGTRSWDTRQMFF.